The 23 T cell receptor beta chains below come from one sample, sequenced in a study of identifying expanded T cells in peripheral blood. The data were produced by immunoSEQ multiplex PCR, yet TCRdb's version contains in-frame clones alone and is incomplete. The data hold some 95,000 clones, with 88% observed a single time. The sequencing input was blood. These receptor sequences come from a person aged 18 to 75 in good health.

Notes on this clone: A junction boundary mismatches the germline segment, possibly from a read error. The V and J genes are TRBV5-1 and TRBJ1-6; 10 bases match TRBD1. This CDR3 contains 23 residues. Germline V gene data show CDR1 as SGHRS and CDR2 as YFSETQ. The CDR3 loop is CASSLGRLSGDRGQKIHNSPLHF. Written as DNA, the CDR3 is TGCGCCAGCAGTTTGGGGCGCTTGTCGGGGGACAGGGGTCAGAAAATCCATAATTCACCCCTCCACTTT.

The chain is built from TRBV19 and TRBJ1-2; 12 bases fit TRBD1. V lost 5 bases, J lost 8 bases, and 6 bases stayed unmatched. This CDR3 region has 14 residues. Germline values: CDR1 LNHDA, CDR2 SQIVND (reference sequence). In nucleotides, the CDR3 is TGTGCCAGTAGTGCTGGGACAGGGGGCGAAGGCTACACCTTC. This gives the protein CASSAGTGGEGYTF. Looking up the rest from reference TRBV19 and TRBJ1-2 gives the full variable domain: DGGITQSPKYLFRKEGQNVTLSCEQNLNHDAMYWYRQDPGQGLRLIYYSQIVNDFQKGDIAEGYSVSREKKESFPLTVTSAQKNPTAFYLCASSAGTGGEGYTFGSGTRLTVV.

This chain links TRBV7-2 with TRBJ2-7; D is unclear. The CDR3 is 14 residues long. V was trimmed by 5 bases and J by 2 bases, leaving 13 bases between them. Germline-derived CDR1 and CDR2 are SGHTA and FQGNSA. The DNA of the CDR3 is TGTGCCAGCAGCCGATCTGGTTCAGCCTACGAGCAGTACTTC. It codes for CASSRSGSAYEQYF.

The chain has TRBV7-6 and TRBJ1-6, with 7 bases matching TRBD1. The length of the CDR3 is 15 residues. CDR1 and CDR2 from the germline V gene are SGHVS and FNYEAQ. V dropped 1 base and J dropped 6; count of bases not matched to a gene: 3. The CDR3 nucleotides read TGTGCCAGCAGCTTAGGCCGGGACAGTAATTCACCCCTCCACTTT. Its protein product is CASSLGRDSNSPLHF. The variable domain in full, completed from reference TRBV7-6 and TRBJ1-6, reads GAGVSQSPRYKVTKRGQDVALRCDPISGHVSLYWYRQALGQGPEFLTYFNYEAQQDKSGLPNDRFSAERPEGSISTLTIQRTEQRDSAMYRCASSLGRDSNSPLHFGNGTRLTVT.

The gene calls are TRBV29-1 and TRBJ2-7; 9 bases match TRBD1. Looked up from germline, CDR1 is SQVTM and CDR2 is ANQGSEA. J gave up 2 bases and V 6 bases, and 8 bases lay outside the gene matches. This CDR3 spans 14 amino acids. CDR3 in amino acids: CSVGGQGRTYEQYF. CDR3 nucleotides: TGCAGCGTCGGTGGACAGGGGCGCACCTACGAGCAGTACTTC.

CDR3 coding DNA: TGTGCCTGGAGTTGGGCTAGCGGCTACGAGCAGTACTTC. Its translation is CAWSWASGYEQYF. This chain connects TRBV30 to TRBJ2-7; 7 nucleotides line up with TRBD2. The V gene's germline CDR1 is GTSNPN and CDR2 SVGIG (reference sequence). The CDR3 loop spans 13 amino acids. The trim removed 2 bases at V and 3 bases at J, leaving 4 bases unmatched.

CDR3 region: CASSQGGVRGTQYF. The CDR3 DNA sequence: TGTGCCAGCAGCCAAGGAGGCGTACGGGGGACCCAGTACTTC. The rearrangement uses TRBV4-2 and TRBJ2-5; tentatively, D is TRBD2 (5 bases). CDR1 and CDR2 (germline): LGHNA, YNFKEQ. This CDR3 is 14 amino acids long. V was clipped by 1 base and J by 7 bases, with 13 bases between them.

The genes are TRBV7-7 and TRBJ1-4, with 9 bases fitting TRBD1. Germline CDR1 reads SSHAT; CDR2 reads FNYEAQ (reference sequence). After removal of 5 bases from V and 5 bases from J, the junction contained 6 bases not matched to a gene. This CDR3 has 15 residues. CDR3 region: CASSPGQGINEKLFF. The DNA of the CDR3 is TGTGCCAGCAGCCCTGGACAGGGGATAAATGAAAAACTGTTTTTT.

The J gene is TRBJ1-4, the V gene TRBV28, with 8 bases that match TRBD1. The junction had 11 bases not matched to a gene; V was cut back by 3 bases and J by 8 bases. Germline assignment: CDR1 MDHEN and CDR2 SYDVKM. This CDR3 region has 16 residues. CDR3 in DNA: TGTGCCAGCAGTTTCCCCGACAGGGGAAGGAAGGAAAAACTGTTTTTT. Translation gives CASSFPDRGRKEKLFF.

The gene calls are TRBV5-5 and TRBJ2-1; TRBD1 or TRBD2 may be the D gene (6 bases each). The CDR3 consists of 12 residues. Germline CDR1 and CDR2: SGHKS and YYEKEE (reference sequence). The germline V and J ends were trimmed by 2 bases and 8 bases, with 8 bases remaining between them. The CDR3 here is CASSFRGDEQFF. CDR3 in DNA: TGTGCCAGCAGCTTTAGGGGGGATGAGCAGTTCTTC.

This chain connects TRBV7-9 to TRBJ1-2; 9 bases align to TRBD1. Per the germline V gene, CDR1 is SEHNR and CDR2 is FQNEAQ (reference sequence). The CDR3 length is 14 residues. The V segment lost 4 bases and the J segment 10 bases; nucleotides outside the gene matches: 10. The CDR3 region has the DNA TGTGCCAGCAGCTCCGGACAGGGGACCGCACACTACACCTTC. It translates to CASSSGQGTAHYTF.

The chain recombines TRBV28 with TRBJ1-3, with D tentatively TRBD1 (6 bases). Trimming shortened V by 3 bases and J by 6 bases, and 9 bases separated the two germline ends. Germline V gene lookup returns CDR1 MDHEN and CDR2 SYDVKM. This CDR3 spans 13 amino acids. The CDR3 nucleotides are TGTGCCAGCAGTTTGGGGGCCGAAAACACCATATATTTT. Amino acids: CASSLGAENTIYF.

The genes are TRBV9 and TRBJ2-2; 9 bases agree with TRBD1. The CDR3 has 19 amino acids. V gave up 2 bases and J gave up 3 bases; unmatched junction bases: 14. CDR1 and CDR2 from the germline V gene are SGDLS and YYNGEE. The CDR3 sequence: CASSVPRDRDSVDTGELFF. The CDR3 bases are TGTGCCAGCAGCGTGCCCCGGGACAGGGATTCAGTTGACACCGGGGAGCTGTTTTTT.

In nucleotides, the CDR3 is TGTGCCAGCAGCTCCACTGGCACTGAAGCTTTCTTT. This encodes CASSSTGTEAFF. V gene TRBV5-4 combines with J gene TRBJ1-1; D not certain. V lost 3 bases, J lost 4 bases, and 7 bases lay in between. Per germline, CDR1 SGHNT and CDR2 YYREEE (reference sequence). The CDR3 contains 12 residues. Full variable domain (remainder filled in from reference TRBV5-4 and TRBJ1-1): ETGVTQSPTHLIKTRGQQVTLRCSSQSGHNTVSWYQQALGQGPQFIFQYYREEENGRGNFPPRFSGLQFPNYSSELNVNALELDDSALYLCASSSTGTEAFFGQGTRLTVV.

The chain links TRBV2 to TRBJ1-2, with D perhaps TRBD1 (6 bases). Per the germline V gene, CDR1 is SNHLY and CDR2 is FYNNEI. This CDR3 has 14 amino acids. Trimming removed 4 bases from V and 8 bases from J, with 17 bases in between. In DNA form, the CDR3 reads TGTGCCAGCAGTGCGGCAGGGGAACTTTTGGGCTACACCTTC. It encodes CASSAAGELLGYTF.

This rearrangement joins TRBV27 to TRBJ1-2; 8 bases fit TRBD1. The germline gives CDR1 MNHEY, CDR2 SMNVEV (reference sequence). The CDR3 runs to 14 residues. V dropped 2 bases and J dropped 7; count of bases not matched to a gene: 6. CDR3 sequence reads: CASSLDRGIGGYTF. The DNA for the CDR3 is TGTGCCAGCAGTTTAGACAGGGGTATCGGTGGCTACACCTTC.

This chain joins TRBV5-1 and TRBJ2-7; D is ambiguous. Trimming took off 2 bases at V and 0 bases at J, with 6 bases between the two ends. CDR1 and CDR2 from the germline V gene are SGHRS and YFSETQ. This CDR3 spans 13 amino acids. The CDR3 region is CASSFGLSYEQYF. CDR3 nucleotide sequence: TGCGCCAGCAGCTTCGGCCTCTCCTACGAGCAGTACTTC. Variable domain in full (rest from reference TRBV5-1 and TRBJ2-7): KAGVTQTPRYLIKTRGQQVTLSCSPISGHRSVSWYQQTPGQGLQFLFEYFSETQRNKGNFPGRFSGRQFSNSRSEMNVSTLELGDSALYLCASSFGLSYEQYFGPGTRLTVT.

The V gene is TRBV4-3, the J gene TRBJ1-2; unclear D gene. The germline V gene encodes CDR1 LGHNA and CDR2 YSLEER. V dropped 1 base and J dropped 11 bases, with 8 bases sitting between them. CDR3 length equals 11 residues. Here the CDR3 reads CASSQGNEYTF. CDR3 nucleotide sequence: TGCGCCAGCAGCCAAGGGAATGAGTACACCTTC.

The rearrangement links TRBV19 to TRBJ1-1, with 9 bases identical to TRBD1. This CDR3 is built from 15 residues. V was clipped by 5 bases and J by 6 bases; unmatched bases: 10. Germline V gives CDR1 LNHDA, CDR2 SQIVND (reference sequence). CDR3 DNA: TGTGCCAGTAGTCCAGGACAGGGGATAGGGCCTGAAGCTTTCTTT. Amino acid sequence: CASSPGQGIGPEAFF.

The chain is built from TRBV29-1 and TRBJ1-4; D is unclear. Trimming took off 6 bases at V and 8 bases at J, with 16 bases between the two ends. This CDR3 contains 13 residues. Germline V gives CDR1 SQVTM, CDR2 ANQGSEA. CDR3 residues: CSVADPTREKLFF. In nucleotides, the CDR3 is TGCAGCGTCGCAGACCCGACGAGGGAAAAACTGTTTTTT.

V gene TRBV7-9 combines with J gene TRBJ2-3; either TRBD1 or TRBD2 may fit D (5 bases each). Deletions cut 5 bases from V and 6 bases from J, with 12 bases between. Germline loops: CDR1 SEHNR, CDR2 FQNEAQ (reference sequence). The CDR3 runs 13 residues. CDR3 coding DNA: TGTGCCAGCAGCCATAGATGGGGGGATACGCAGTATTTT. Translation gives CASSHRWGDTQYF.

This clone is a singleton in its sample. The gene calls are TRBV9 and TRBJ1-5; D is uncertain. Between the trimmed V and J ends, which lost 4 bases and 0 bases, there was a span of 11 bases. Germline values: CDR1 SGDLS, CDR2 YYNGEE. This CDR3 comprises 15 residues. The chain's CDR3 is CASSSDGASNQPQHF. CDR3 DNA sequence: TGTGCCAGCAGCTCGGACGGAGCTAGCAATCAGCCCCAGCATTTT.

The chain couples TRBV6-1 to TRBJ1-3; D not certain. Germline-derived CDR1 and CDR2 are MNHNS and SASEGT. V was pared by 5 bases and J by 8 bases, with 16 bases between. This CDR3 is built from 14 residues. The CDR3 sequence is CASSQNMMADTIYF. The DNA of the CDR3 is TGTGCCAGCAGTCAAAATATGATGGCGGACACCATATATTTT.